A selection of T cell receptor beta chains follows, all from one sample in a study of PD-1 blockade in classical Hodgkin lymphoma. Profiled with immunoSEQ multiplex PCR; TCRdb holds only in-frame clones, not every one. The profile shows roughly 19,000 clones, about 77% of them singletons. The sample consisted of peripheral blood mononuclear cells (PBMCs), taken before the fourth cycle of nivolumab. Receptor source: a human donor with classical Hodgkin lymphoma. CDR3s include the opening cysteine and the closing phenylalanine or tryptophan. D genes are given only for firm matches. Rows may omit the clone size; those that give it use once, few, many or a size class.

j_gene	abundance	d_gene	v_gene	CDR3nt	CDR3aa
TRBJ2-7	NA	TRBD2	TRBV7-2	TGTGCCAGCAGCAACCCTAGCGGGAGGGCCGTCGGGTACGAGCAGTACTTC	CASSNPSGRAVGYEQYF
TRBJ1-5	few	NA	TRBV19	TGTGCCAGTAGTTTCCTCGGGGCTGCGGGTGGGCCCCAGCATTTT	CASSFLGAAGGPQHF
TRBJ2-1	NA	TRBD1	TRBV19	TGTGCCAGTACCCCCCAAGGGGGACAGGGATACAATGAGCAGTTCTTC	CASTPQGGQGYNEQFF
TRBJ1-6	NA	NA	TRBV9	TGTGCCAGCAGCGCGACCGGGCCGCAGCAGCATTCACCCCTCCACTTT	CASSATGPQQHSPLHF
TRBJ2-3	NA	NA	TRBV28	TGTGCCAGCAGTTCGGGGTTCTGGACAGATACGCAGTATTTT	CASSSGFWTDTQYF
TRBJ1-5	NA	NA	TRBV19	TGTGCCAGTAGTCTCCTCGACCGGAGACAGCCCCAGCATTTT	CASSLLDRRQPQHF
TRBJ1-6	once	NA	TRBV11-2	TGTGCCAGCAGCCCGCCCGGACAGACAACGCGGCCACCCCTCCACTTT	CASSPPGQTTRPPLHF
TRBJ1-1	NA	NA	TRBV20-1	TGCAGTGCTAGGTTCGGGGCAGTAGCTTTCTTT	CSARFGAVAFF
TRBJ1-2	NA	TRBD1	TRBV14	TGTGCCAGCAGCCCAATAGACAGGGCGGACTATGGCTACACCTTC	CASSPIDRADYGYTF
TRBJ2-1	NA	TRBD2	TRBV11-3	TGTGCCAGCAGCCATGGGACTAGCGGGAACAATGAGCAGTTCTTC	CASSHGTSGNNEQFF
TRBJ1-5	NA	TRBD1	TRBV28	TGTGCCAGCAGTCCTTTCGCAGGGACAGTGAGGCAGCCCCAGCATTTT	CASSPFAGTVRQPQHF
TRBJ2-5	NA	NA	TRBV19	TGTGCCAGTAGTATATGGCAGGGGGGGGAGACCCAGTACTTC	CASSIWQGGETQYF
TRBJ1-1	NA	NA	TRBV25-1	TGTGCCAGCAGTGAATTCGAACTGGCCAATAAAGCTTTCTTT	CASSEFELANKAFF
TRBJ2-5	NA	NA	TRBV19	TGTGCCAGTAGTTTGGGATTTCAAGAGACCCAGTACTTC	CASSLGFQETQYF
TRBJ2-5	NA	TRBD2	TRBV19	TGTGCCAGTAGAGGCGGGGGGGCGTTGGAGACCCAGTACTTC	CASRGGGALETQYF
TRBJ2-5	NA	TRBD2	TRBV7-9	TGTGCCAGCAGCTTACTAGCGGGGGCCCAAGAGACCCAGTACTTC	CASSLLAGAQETQYF
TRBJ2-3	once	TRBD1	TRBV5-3	TGTGCCAGAAACCTGCTGGGACAGGGGGACACAGATACGCAGTATTTT	CARNLLGQGDTDTQYF
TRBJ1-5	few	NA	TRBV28	TGTGCCAGCAGTCGTGTACCGGGGAATCAGCCCCAGCATTTT	CASSRVPGNQPQHF
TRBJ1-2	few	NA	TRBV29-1	TGCAGCGTTGATGTCTTCGGAGGAGGCTACACCTTC	CSVDVFGGGYTF
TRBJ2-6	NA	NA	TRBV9	TGTGCCAGCAGCGTAGGCACAGCCACTGGGGCCAACGTCCTGACTTTC	CASSVGTATGANVLTF
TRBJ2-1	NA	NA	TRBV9	TGTGCCAGCAGCCCGGCGGGGGCTGGGGTTTTACACAATGAGCAGTTCTTC	CASSPAGAGVLHNEQFF
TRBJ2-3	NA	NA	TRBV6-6	TGTGCCAGCAGTTACCGACCAGGGTTAACAGATACGCAGTATTTT	CASSYRPGLTDTQYF
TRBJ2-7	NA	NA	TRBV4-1	TGCGCCAGCAGCCAAGTTCCTATGACACAATTTCCCTACGAGCAGTACTTC	CASSQVPMTQFPYEQYF
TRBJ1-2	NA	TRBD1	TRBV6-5	TGTGCCAGCAGTTACGGCACAGGGGTTGGCTACACCTTC	CASSYGTGVGYTF
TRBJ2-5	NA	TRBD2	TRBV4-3	TGCGCCAGCAGCCAATCCGGGACTAGCGGGAGGTGGGGGGAGACCCAGTACTTC	CASSQSGTSGRWGETQYF
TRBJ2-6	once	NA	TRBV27	TGTGCCAGCCGAGCCTTTGGGGCCAACGTCCTGACTTTC	CASRAFGANVLTF
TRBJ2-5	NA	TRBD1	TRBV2	TGTGCCAGCAGTGAAGCGCTTATAGGGGGCGGAGAGACCCAGTACTTC	CASSEALIGGGETQYF
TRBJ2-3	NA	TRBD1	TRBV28	TGTGCCAGCAGTCCTTCTCGACAGGGGAAATATACGCAGTATTTT	CASSPSRQGKYTQYF
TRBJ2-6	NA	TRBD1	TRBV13	TGTGCCAGCAGCCAGGCCACGACAGGGATTGGGGCCAACGTCCTGACTTTC	CASSQATTGIGANVLTF
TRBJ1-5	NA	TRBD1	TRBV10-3	TGTGCCATCAGTAACGGGACAGCGGGTCAGCCCCAGCATTTT	CAISNGTAGQPQHF
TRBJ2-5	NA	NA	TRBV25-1	TGTGCCAGCAGTGGGTGGATAGGGCAAGAGACCCAGTACTTC	CASSGWIGQETQYF
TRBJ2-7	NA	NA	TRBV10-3	TGTGCCATCAGTGTTGGGGGAAAAGATCGACCGGGACACCCGTACTTC	CAISVGGKDRPGHPYF
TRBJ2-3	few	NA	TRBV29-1	TGCAGCTGGGGTAGAGGGAGTAGGACGCAGTATTTT	CSWGRGSRTQYF
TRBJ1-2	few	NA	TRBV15	TGTGCCACCAGCAGAGAAATTTTTCCCTCGGGGGGCTACACCTTC	CATSREIFPSGGYTF
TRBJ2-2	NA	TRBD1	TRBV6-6	TGTGCCAGCAGTTACGTAGGACAGGTCGGGAAGCTGTTTTTT	CASSYVGQVGKLFF
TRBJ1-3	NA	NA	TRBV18	TGTGCCAGCTCACCACCAGGAGGGCCGAGCTCTGGAAACACCATATATTTT	CASSPPGGPSSGNTIYF
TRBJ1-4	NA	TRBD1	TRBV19	TGTGCCAGTAGTATCCTCCCTGGGGCAGGGGGGGAAAAACTGTTTTTT	CASSILPGAGGEKLFF
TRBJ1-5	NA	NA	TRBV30	TGTGCCTGGACCCACGGGGGAGGGAATCAGCCCCAGCATTTT	CAWTHGGGNQPQHF
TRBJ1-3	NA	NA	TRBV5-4	TGTGCCAGCAGCTTGCCTGGTTTAAACACCATATATTTT	CASSLPGLNTIYF
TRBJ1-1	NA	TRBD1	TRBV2	TGTGCCAGCAGAAAGACAGGGTACACTGAAGCTTTCTTT	CASRKTGYTEAFF
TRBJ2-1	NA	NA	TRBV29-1	TGCAGCGTTGCAGGGGCTAGGCAGTTCTTC	CSVAGARQFF
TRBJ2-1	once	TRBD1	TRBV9	TGTGCCAGCAGCATCGGGGACAGGGCGGGGACCTACAATGAGCAGTTCTTC	CASSIGDRAGTYNEQFF
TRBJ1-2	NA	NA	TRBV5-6	TGTGCCAGCAGCTTGCCCCTTGACTATGGCTACACCTTC	CASSLPLDYGYTF
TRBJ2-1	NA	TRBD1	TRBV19	TGTGCCAGTAGTATAAGAGGGGGCGAGCAGTTCTTC	CASSIRGGEQFF
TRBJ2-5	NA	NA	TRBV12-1	TGTGCCAGCAGGGGGCCGGGACAGGTACAAGAGACCCAGTACTTC	CASRGPGQVQETQYF
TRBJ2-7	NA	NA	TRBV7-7	TGTGCTAGCAGCCAAGACCGGGGCCTCTACGAGCAGTACTTC	CASSQDRGLYEQYF
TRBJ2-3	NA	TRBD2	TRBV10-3	TGTGCCATCAGTGAGACACTAGCGGGGGGGCGCACAGATACGCAGTATTTT	CAISETLAGGRTDTQYF
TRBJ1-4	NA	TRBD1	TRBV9	TGTGCCAGCAGTGATTCGACCGGGACAGGTGAAAAACTGTTTTTT	CASSDSTGTGEKLFF
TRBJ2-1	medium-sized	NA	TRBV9	TGTGCCAGCAGCAAAAGGGACCTCTTCTCAGGGCTCGGTGAGCAGTTCTTC	CASSKRDLFSGLGEQFF
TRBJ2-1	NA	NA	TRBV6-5	TGTGCCAGCAGTGCTACCGGGGGATTTTACAATGAGCAGTTCTTC	CASSATGGFYNEQFF
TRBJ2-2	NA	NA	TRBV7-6	TGTGCCAGCAGCACGACGGGCAGGAACACCGGGGAGCTGTTTTTT	CASSTTGRNTGELFF
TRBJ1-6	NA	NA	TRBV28	TGTGCCAGCAGACGGGGGACGGGTGGATCACCCCTCCACTTT	CASRRGTGGSPLHF
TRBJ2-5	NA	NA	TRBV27	TGTGCCAGCAGTGAGACCCAGTACTTC	CASSETQYF